The next 13 T cell receptor beta chains were all read from a single sample in a study of OX40 agonist ivuxolimab in advanced cancers. Sequencing used immunoSEQ multiplex PCR; TCRdb keeps in-frame clones, though not all of them. Altogether about 80,000 clones are present, just under 85% being singletons, with the ten largest covering 25%. This sample comprised CD4+ or CD8+ T cells sorted from blood, obtained in a trial of the OX40 agonist ivuxolimab. These receptors came from an adult with an advanced solid tumor such as melanoma, head and neck, liver or kidney cancer.

The chain couples TRBV5-1 to TRBJ2-5, with 7 bases matching TRBD2. Germline CDR1 and CDR2: SGHRS and YFSETQ. This CDR3 has 16 residues. Unmatched junction bases numbered 10, after V lost 4 bases and J lost 1 base. This CDR3 is CASSGRASGSQETQYF. CDR3 in DNA: TGCGCCAGCAGCGGTAGGGCTAGCGGCTCCCAAGAGACCCAGTACTTC.

This clone occurred once. This chain uses TRBV18 with TRBJ2-5; TRBD1 might be the D (5 bases). Between the trimmed V and J ends, which lost 3 bases and 5 bases, there was a span of 13 bases. The CDR3 totals 14 residues. Germline V lookup: CDR1 KGHSH, CDR2 LQKENI. The CDR3 loop is CASSPQGRRETQYF. Here the CDR3 DNA reads TGTGCCAGCTCACCGCAGGGCCGCAGGGAGACCCAGTACTTC.

This chain links TRBV6-5 with TRBJ1-4; D is perhaps TRBD1 (6 bases). Germline V gene data show CDR1 as MNHEY and CDR2 as SVGAGI. The CDR3 extends over 15 amino acids. The germline V and J ends were trimmed by 0 bases and 5 bases, with 10 bases remaining between them. The chain's CDR3 is CASSYSGGRNEKLFF. The CDR3 coding sequence is TGTGCCAGCAGTTACTCCGGGGGGCGCAATGAAAAACTGTTTTTT.

The chain employs TRBV7-2 and TRBJ2-3; 13 nucleotides align to TRBD2. Looked up from germline, CDR1 is SGHTA and CDR2 is FQGNSA. The CDR3 consists of 18 residues. With 1 base clipped from V and 1 base from J, the junction kept 5 bases outside the gene matches. Written as DNA, the CDR3 is TGTGCCAGCAGCTTAGGACTAGCGGGGGGCCGAGGCACAGATACGCAGTATTTT. Its protein product is CASSLGLAGGRGTDTQYF.

The J gene is TRBJ1-5, the V gene TRBV9; no clear D. The V gene lost 4 bases and the J gene lost 4 bases, with 15 bases spanning the gap. The CDR3 spans 15 residues. The germline V gene has CDR1 SGDLS and CDR2 YYNGEE. DNA of the CDR3: TGTGCCAGCAGCCCCCACGCCGGAGGGAATCAGCCCCAGCATTTT. It translates to CASSPHAGGNQPQHF.

The rearrangement uses TRBV7-6 and TRBJ2-5, with 7 bases fitting TRBD1. The V and J ends lost 1 base and 5 bases, in that order; junction bases with no gene match: 7. The CDR3 has 15 amino acids. Germline V gives CDR1 SGHVS, CDR2 FNYEAQ. This CDR3 is CASSLDPQGVETQYF. CDR3 nucleotide sequence: TGTGCCAGCAGCTTAGACCCCCAGGGGGTTGAGACCCAGTACTTC.

The rearrangement uses TRBV4-1 and TRBJ1-6, with a weak D call TRBD1 (5 bases). Trimming pared 3 bases from V and 9 bases from J, leaving 21 bases between. This CDR3 region has 17 residues. The V gene's germline CDR1 is MGHRA and CDR2 YSYEKL. The CDR3 protein is CASSQGDAGVKGSPLHF. The CDR3 DNA is TGCGCCAGCAGCCAGGGGGACGCTGGCGTTAAGGGTTCACCCCTCCACTTT.

V and J are TRBV5-4 and TRBJ2-7; TRBD1 is a possible D gene (5 bases). In germline, CDR1 is SGHNT, CDR2 YYREEE (reference sequence). The CDR3 has 14 residues. With 2 bases removed from V and 4 bases from J, the gap between germline ends came to 13 bases. The CDR3 DNA sequence: TGTGCCAGCAGCTTAAAGCAGGGATGGTACGAGCAGTACTTC. Amino acid sequence: CASSLKQGWYEQYF.

The chain recombines TRBV2 with TRBJ1-1, with a tentative D call TRBD1 (5 bases). The V gene lost 5 bases and the J gene lost 4 bases, with 11 bases spanning the gap. Germline CDR1 and CDR2: SNHLY and FYNNEI. This CDR3 is built from 13 residues. CDR3 loop: CASSQEGTTEAFF. In nucleotides, the CDR3 is TGTGCCAGCAGTCAAGAAGGGACCACTGAAGCTTTCTTT.

The chain carries TRBV5-1 and TRBJ2-3; perhaps D is TRBD1 or TRBD2 (5 bases each). The CDR3 is 16 residues long. V was cut by 2 bases and J by 0 bases, with 13 bases left in between. The germline V gene has CDR1 SGHRS and CDR2 YFSETQ. The CDR3 is CASSFLYGASTDTQYF. CDR3 sequence (DNA): TGCGCCAGCAGCTTCCTTTACGGGGCGAGCACAGATACGCAGTATTTT.

This rearrangement joins TRBV29-1 to TRBJ1-1; a possible D gene is TRBD1 (5 bases). The V end lost 7 bases, the J end lost 1 base, and 16 bases lay between the germline ends. There are 14 residues in the CDR3. The germline CDR1 and CDR2 sequences are SQVTM and ANQGSEA. The CDR3 DNA reads as TGCAGCGCACAAAGGGGACCAAGGAACACTGAAGCTTTCTTT. Protein sequence: CSAQRGPRNTEAFF.

The chain links TRBV2 to TRBJ1-2; D may be TRBD1 (5 bases). V was cut by 5 bases and J by 4 bases, with 11 bases left in between. Germline V lookup: CDR1 SNHLY, CDR2 FYNNEI. There are 13 residues in the CDR3. CDR3 loop: CASSPSGAYGYTF. CDR3 DNA: TGTGCCAGCAGTCCGTCCGGGGCCTATGGCTACACCTTC.

The chain is built from TRBV25-1 and TRBJ2-1; D remains unclear. Per germline, CDR1 MGHDK and CDR2 SYGVNS. This CDR3 has 12 amino acids. V was cut by 5 bases and J by 6 bases, with 8 bases left in between. CDR3 residues: CASSHGGNEQFF. In nucleotides, the CDR3 is TGTGCCAGCAGTCACGGTGGCAATGAGCAGTTCTTC.